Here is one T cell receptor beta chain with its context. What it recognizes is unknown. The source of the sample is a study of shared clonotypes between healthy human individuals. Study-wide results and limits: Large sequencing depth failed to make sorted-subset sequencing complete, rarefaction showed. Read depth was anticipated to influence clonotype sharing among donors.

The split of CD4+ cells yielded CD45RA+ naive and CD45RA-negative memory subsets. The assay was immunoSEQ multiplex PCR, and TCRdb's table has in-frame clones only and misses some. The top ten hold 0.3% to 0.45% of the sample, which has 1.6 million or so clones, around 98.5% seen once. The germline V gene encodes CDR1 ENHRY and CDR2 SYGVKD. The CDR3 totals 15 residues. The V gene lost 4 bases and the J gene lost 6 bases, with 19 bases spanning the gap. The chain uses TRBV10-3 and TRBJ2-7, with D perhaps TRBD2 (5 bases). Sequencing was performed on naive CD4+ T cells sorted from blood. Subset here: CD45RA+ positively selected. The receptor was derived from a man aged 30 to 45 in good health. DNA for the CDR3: TGTGCCATCAGTGGAACTAGATATCGCCCTTCCGAGCAGTACTTC. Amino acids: CAISGTRYRPSEQYF.